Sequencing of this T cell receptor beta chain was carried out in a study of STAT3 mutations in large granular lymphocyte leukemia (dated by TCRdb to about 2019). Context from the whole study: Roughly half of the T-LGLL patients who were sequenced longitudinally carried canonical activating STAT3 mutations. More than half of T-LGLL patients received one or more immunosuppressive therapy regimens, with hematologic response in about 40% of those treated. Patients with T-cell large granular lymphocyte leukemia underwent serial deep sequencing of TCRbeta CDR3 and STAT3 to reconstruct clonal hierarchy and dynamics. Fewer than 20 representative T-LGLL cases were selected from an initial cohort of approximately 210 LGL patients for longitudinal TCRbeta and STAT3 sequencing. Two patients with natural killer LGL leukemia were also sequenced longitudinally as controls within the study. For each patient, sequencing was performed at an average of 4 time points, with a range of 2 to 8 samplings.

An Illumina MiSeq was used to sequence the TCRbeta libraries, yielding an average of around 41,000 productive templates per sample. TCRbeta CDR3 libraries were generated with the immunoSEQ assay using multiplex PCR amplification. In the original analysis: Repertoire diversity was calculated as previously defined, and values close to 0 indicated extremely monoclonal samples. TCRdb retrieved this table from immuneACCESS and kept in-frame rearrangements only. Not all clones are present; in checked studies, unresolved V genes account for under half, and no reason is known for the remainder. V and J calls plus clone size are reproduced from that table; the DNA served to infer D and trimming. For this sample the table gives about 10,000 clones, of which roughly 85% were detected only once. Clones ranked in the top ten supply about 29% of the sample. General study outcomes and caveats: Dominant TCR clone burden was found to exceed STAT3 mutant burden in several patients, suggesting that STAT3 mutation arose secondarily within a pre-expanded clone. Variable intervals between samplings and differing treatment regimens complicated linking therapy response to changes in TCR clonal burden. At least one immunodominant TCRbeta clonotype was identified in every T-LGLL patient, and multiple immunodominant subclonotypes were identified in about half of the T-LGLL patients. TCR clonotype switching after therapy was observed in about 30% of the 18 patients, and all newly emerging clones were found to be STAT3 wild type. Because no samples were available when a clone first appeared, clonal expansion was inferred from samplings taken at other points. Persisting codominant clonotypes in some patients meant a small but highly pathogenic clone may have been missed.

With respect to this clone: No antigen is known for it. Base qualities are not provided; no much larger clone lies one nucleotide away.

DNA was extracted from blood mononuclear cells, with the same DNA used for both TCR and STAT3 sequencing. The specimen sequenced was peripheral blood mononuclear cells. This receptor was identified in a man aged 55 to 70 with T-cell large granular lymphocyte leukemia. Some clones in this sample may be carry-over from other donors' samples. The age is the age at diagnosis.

CDR3 sequence: CASSLIRQAQYF. The DNA reads as follows: TGTGCCAGCAGCCTGATTAGACAGGCGCAGTACTTC. The sequence is built from TRBV5-8 and TRBJ2-7; a weak D assignment points to TRBD1 (6 bases agree). According to the germline V gene, CDR1 reads SGHTS and CDR2 reads YDEGEE. From the cysteine through the phenylalanine, the CDR3 covers 12 amino acids. The retained sequence is limited to the CDR3, 36 bases, with the frame set at the first base. Between the V and J ends, shortened by 4 bases and 9 bases respectively, the junction contains 14 bases.